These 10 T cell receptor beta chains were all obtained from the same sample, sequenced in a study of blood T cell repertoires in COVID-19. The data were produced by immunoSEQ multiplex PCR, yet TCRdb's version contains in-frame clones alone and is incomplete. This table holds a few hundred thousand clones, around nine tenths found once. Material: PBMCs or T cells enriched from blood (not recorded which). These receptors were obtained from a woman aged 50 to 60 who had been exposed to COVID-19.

DNA for the CDR3: TGCGCCAGCAGCCAAGATAGAGCAGGGACCCAGTACTTC. This gives the protein CASSQDRAGTQYF. The chain links TRBV4-1 to TRBJ2-5; D is unresolved. CDR3 length: 13 amino acids. Germline-derived CDR1 and CDR2 are MGHRA and YSYEKL. Trimming cost V 0 bases and J 7 bases, with 9 bases left between them.

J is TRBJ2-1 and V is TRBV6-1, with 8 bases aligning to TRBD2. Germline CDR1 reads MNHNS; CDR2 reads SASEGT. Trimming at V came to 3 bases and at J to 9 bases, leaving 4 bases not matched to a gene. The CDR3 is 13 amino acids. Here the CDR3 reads CASSERGVSEQFF. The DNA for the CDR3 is TGTGCCAGCAGTGAGCGGGGGGTTAGTGAGCAGTTCTTC.

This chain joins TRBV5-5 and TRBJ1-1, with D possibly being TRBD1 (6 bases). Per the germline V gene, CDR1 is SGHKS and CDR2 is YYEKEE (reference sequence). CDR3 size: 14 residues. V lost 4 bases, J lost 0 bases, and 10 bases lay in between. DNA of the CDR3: TGTGCCAGCAGCCAGGACAGCATGAACACTGAAGCTTTCTTT. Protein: CASSQDSMNTEAFF.

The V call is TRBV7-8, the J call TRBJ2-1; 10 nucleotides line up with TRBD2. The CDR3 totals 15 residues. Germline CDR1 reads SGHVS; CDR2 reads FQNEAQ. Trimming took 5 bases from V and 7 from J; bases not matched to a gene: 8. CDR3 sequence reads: CASSIQAGGTNEQFF. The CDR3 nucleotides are TGTGCCAGCAGCATTCAAGCGGGAGGGACGAATGAGCAGTTCTTC.

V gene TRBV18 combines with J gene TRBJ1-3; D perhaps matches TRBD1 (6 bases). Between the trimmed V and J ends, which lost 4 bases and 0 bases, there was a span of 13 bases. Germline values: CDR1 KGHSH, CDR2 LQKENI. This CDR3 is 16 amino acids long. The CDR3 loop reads CASSQGTPPSGNTIYF. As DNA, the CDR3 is TGTGCCAGCTCACAGGGGACACCTCCCTCTGGAAACACCATATATTTT. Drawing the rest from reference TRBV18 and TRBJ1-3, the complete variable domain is NAGVMQNPRHLVRRRGQEARLRCSPMKGHSHVYWYRQLPEEGLKFMVYLQKENIIDESGMPKERFSAEFPKEGPSILRIQQVVRGDSAAYFCASSQGTPPSGNTIYFGEGSWLTVV.

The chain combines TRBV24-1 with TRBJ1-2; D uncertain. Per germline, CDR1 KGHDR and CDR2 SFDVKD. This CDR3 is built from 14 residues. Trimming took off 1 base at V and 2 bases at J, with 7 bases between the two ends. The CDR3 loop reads CATSDFNSNYGYTF. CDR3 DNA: TGTGCCACCAGTGATTTTAACAGCAACTATGGCTACACCTTC.

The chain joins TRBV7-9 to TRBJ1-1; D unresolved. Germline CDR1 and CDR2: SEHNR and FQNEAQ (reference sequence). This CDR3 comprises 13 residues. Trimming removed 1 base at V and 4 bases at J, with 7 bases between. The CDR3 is CASSLERFTEAFF. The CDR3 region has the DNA TGTGCCAGCAGCTTAGAGAGGTTCACTGAAGCTTTCTTT. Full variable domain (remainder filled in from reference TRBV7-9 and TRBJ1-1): DTGVSQNPRHKITKRGQNVTFRCDPISEHNRLYWYRQTLGQGPEFLTYFQNEAQLEKSRLLSDRFSAERPKGSFSTLEIQRTEQGDSAMYLCASSLERFTEAFFGQGTRLTVV.

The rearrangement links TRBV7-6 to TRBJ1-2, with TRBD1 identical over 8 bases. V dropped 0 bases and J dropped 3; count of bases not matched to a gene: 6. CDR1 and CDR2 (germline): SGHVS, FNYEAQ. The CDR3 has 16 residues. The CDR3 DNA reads TGTGCCAGCAGCTTAGCGATGGGACAGGTCGACTATGGCTACACCTTC. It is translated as CASSLAMGQVDYGYTF. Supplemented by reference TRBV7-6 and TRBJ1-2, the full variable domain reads GAGVSQSPRYKVTKRGQDVALRCDPISGHVSLYWYRQALGQGPEFLTYFNYEAQQDKSGLPNDRFSAERPEGSISTLTIQRTEQRDSAMYRCASSLAMGQVDYGYTFGSGTRLTVV.

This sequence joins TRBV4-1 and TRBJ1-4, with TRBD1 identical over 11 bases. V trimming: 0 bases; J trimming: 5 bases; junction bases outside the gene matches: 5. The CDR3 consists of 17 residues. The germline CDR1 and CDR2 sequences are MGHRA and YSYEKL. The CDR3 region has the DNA TGCGCCAGCAGCCAAGACGGGACAGGGGGGCCCAATGAAAAACTGTTTTTT. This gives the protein CASSQDGTGGPNEKLFF.

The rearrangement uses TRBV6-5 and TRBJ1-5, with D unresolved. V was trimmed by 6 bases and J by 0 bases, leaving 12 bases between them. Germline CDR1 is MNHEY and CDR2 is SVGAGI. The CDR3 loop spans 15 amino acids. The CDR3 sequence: CASRISDNSNQPQHF. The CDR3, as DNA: TGTGCCAGCAGGATTAGCGATAATAGCAATCAGCCCCAGCATTTT.